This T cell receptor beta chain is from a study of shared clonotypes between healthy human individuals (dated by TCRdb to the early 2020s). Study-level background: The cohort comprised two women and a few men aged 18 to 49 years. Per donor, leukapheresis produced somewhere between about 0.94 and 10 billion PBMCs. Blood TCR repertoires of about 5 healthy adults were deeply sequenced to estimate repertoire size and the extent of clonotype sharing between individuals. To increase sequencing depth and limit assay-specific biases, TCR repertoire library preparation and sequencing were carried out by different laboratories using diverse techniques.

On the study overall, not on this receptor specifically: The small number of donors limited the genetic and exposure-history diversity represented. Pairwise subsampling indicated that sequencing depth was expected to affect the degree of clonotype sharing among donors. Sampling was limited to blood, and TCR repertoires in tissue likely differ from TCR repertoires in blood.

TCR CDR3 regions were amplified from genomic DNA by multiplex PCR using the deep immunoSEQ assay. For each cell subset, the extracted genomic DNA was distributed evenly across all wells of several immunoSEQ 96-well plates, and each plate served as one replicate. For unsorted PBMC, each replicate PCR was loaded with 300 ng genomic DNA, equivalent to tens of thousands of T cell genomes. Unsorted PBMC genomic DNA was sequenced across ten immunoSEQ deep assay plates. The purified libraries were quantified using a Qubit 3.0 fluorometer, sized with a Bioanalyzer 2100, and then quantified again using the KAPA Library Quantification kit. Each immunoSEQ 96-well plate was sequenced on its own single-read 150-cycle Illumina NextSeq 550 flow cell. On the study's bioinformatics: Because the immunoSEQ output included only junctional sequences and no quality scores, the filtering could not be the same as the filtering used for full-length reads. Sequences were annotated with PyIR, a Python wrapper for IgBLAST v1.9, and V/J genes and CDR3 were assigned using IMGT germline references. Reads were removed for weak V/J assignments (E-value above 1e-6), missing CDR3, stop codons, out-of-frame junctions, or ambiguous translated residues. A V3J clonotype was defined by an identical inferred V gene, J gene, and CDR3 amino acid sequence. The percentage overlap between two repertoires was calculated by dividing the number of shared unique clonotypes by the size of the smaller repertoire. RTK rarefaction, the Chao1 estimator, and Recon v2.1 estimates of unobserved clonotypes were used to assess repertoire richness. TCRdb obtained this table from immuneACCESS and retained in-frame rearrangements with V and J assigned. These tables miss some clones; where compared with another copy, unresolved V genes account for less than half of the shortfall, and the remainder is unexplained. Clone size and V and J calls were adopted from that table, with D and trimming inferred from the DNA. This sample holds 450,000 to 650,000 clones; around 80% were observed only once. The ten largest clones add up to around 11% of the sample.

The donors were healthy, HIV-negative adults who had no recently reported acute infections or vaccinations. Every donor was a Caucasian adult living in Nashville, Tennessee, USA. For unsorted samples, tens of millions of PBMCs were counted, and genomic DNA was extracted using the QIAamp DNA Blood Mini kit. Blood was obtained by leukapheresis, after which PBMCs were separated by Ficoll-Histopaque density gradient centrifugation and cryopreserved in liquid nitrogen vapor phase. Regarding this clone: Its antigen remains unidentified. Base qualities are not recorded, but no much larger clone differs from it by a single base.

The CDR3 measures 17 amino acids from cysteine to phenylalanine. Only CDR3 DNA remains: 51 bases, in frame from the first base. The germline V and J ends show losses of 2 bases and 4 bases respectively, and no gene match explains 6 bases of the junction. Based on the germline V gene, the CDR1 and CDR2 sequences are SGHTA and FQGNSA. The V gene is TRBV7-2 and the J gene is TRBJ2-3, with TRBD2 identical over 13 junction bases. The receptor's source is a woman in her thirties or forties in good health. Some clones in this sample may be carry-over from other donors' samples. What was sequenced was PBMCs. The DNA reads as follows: TGTGCCAGCAGCTTAAATCCCGGACTAGCGGGAGCAGATACGCAGTATTTT. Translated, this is CASSLNPGLAGADTQYF.